This T cell receptor (beta chain) stems from a study of blood T cell repertoires in COVID-19. Study context: Acute and convalescent COVID-19 samples came from the United States, Italy and Spain. T cells, B-cell-depleted T cells, or PBMCs supplied cDNA or gDNA.

With V trimmed by 6 bases and J by 5 bases, 5 bases remained unmatched. Germline V gives CDR1 KGHDR, CDR2 SFDVKD. The CDR3 length is 14 residues. Original processing methods: Counts of nucleated cells, estimated from reference gene primer amplification, were obtained. Some clones are missing from TCRdb's copy, which holds only in-frame ones; the method was immunoSEQ multiplex PCR. V, J and clone size derive from that table, while D and trimming were established from the DNA sequence. The top ten clones hold approximately 12% of a sample with fewer than 200,000 clones, 80% to 90% of them seen once. Seattle patients were enrolled while actively infected and followed longitudinally. This clone has just one count.

V gene TRBV24-1 combines with J gene TRBJ1-2; 10 bases map to TRBD1. Sequencing used peripheral blood. This receptor was obtained from a woman aged 80 or older with COVID-19, enrolled during active disease. The CDR3 nucleotides are TGTGCCACCAGTAACCGGGACAGGGGATATGGCTACACCTTC. Translating it yields CATSNRDRGYGYTF.